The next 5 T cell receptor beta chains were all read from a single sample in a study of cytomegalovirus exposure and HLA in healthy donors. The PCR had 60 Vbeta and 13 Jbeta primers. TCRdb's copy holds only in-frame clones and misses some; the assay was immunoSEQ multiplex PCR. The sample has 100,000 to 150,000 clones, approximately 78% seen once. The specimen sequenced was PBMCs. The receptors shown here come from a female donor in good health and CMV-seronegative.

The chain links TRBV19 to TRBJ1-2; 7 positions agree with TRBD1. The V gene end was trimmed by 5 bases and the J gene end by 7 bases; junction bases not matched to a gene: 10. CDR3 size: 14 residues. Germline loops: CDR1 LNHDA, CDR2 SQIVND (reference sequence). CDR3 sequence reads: CASSAGTDSFGYTF. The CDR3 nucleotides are TGTGCCAGTAGTGCCGGGACAGATTCGTTTGGCTACACCTTC.

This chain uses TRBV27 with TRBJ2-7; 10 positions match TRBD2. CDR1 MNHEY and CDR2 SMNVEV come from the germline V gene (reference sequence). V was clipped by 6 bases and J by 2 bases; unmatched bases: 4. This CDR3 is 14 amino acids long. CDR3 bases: TGTGCCAGCAGCCGACTAGCGGGTGCCTACGAGCAGTACTTC. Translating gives CASSRLAGAYEQYF.

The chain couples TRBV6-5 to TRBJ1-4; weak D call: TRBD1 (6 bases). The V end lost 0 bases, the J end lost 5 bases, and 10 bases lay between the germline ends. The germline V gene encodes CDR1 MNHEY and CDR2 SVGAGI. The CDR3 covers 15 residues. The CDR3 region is CASSYSGGANEKLFF. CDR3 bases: TGTGCCAGCAGTTACTCTGGGGGGGCAAATGAAAAACTGTTTTTT.

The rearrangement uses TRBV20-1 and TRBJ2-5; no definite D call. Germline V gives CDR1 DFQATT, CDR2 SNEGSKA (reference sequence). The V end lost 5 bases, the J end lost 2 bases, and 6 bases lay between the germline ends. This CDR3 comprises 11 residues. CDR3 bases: TGCAGTGCTCCGGGTCAAGAGACCCAGTACTTC. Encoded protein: CSAPGQETQYF.

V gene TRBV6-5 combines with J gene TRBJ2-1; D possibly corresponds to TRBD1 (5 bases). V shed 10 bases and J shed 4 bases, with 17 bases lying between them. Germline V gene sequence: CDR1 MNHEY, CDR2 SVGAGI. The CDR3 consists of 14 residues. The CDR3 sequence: CATTASAFYNEQFF. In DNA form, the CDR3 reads TGTGCCACGACAGCAAGCGCGTTTTACAATGAGCAGTTCTTC.